The rows below give T cell receptor beta chains drawn from one sample of a study of technical replicates of blood from a handful of donors. Sequencing used immunoSEQ multiplex PCR; TCRdb keeps in-frame clones, though not all of them. The data show around 72,000 clones, 90% to 95% seen once. The material sequenced was T cells isolated from PBMCs. These receptors originate from a human donor in good health. Some clones in this sample may be carry-over from other donors' samples. Each CDR3 is given with its conserved first and last residue. Fields, in order: J gene, V gene, D gene, clone size, CDR3 DNA, CDR3 protein. A D gene is named only where the DNA matches it firmly. The listing skips clone size in some rows; elsewhere it reads once, few, many or a size class.

>TRBJ1-2|TRBV30|TRBD1|NA
TGTGCCTGGAGTGGAGAGGGGGCGGGCTACACCTTC
CAWSGEGAGYTF
>TRBJ2-7|TRBV28|NA|NA
TGTGCCAGCAGTTTAAGGTCTAGCAGAACCTACGAGCAGTACTTC
CASSLRSSRTYEQYF
>TRBJ1-5|TRBV7-2|NA|NA
TGTGCCAGCAGCTTAGTCCTCCTAGATAGCAATCAGCCCCAGCATTTT
CASSLVLLDSNQPQHF
>TRBJ2-7|TRBV5-4|TRBD1|once
TGTGCCAGCAGCTTTGGACAGGGGGCATCAGAGCAGTACTTC
CASSFGQGASEQYF
>TRBJ1-6|TRBV10-2|NA|NA
TGCGCCAGCAGACCCGATACAGATCACCTCCACTTT
CASRPDTDHLHF
>TRBJ1-2|TRBV2|NA|NA
TGTGCCAGCAGTCCTACTTATGGCTACACCTTC
CASSPTYGYTF
>TRBJ1-1|TRBV5-1|TRBD1|NA
TGCGCCAGCAGCTTGGGTACAGGGGCCACTGAAGCTTTCTTT
CASSLGTGATEAFF
>TRBJ2-6|TRBV29-1|NA|NA
TGCAGCATATACAGGGACTCTGGGGCCAACGTCCTGACTTTC
CSIYRDSGANVLTF
>TRBJ1-5|TRBV6-5|NA|NA
TGTGCCAGCAGAACGGGGGGGCAGGGATTTCAGCCCCAGCATTTT
CASRTGGQGFQPQHF
>TRBJ2-7|TRBV10-2|NA|NA
TGCGCCAGCAGTGTCGGGAGATCAAACGAGCAGTACTTC
CASSVGRSNEQYF
>TRBJ1-4|TRBV29-1|NA|NA
TGCAGCGTTGAAGAGGCGGGCTCAACTAATGAAAAACTGTTTTTT
CSVEEAGSTNEKLFF
>TRBJ1-5|TRBV4-1|TRBD1|NA
TGCGCCAGCAGCGGAGACCTGGGGCAGGGGGTCAATCAGCCCCAGCATTTT
CASSGDLGQGVNQPQHF
>TRBJ2-2|TRBV2|NA|NA
TGTGCCAGCAGTGAAGAGGCAGGCCTGACCCTGAACACCGGGGAGCTGTTTTTT
CASSEEAGLTLNTGELFF
>TRBJ2-3|TRBV9|NA|NA
TGTGCCAGCAGCGTTGGTGCTAGATCTAGCACAGATACGCAGTATTTT
CASSVGARSSTDTQYF
>TRBJ2-7|TRBV11-2|NA|NA
TGTGCCAGCAGCTTGGGACAACCCTACGAGCAGTACTTC
CASSLGQPYEQYF
>TRBJ1-5|TRBV27|NA|NA
TGTGCCAGCGCAGGCGGGTTGAATCAGCCCCAGCATTTT
CASAGGLNQPQHF
>TRBJ1-2|TRBV5-6|NA|few
TGTGCCAGCAGCAAGACAGCTGCTAACTATGGCTACACCTTC
CASSKTAANYGYTF
>TRBJ1-2|TRBV28|TRBD1|NA
TGTGCCAGCAGGGGACAGGGGCACTATGGCTACACCTTC
CASRGQGHYGYTF
>TRBJ1-1|TRBV6-5|NA|NA
TGTGCCACCAAGGCAGGGGTGAGTGAAGCTTTCTTT
CATKAGVSEAFF
>TRBJ1-2|TRBV30|NA|once
TGTGCCTGGACACAGGGTTATGGCTACACCTTC
CAWTQGYGYTF
>TRBJ1-1|TRBV6-5|NA|NA
TGTGCCAGCAGTTACTATGGACATAACACTGAAGCTTTCTTT
CASSYYGHNTEAFF
>TRBJ2-7|TRBV7-9|TRBD2|NA
TGTGCCAGCAGACCTACCGGGACTAGCGGGAGGGCCCGGTCCTACGAGCAGTACTTC
CASRPTGTSGRARSYEQYF
>TRBJ2-3|TRBV28|TRBD2|NA
TGTGCCAGCAGAACCGGGGGACTAGCGGGATGGTTGGGCACAGATACGCAGTATTTT
CASRTGGLAGWLGTDTQYF
>TRBJ2-3|TRBV5-4|TRBD2|NA
TGTGCCAGCAGCCTCTTAGCGGGAGGGCCGATAGATACGCAGTATTTT
CASSLLAGGPIDTQYF
>TRBJ1-5|TRBV7-9|NA|NA
TGTGCCAGCAGCTTAGGGCAGGGCAATCAGCCCCAGCATTTT
CASSLGQGNQPQHF
>TRBJ2-1|TRBV10-1|TRBD1|NA
TGCGCCAGCAGTGAACCCTGGACAGGGGGCAATGAGCAGTTCTTC
CASSEPWTGGNEQFF
>TRBJ1-2|TRBV10-1|TRBD1|NA
TGCGCCAACCAGGACGACAGGGAAATATATGGCTACACCTTC
CANQDDREIYGYTF
>TRBJ2-7|TRBV29-1|NA|NA
TGCAGCGTTGAGTTAGCGGACAGGCCCCACGAGCAGTACTTC
CSVELADRPHEQYF
>TRBJ2-5|TRBV6-6|NA|NA
TGTGCCAGCAACCCCTCCGGACAGCAAGAGACCCAGTACTTC
CASNPSGQQETQYF
>TRBJ1-1|TRBV28|NA|NA
TGTGCCAGCAGTTTGGCCTCGGGAGTTGAAGCTTTCTTT
CASSLASGVEAFF
>TRBJ1-1|TRBV28|NA|once
TGTGCCAGCAGTTTATTACAGAACACTGAAGCTTTCTTT
CASSLLQNTEAFF
>TRBJ2-2|TRBV9|TRBD2|NA
TGTGCCAGCAGCGTACCGGGACTAGCGGGGGGCAACACCGGGGAGCTGTTTTTT
CASSVPGLAGGNTGELFF
>TRBJ2-7|TRBV19|NA|NA
TGTGCCAGTAGTATCTTGGCAGGGGGGTACTACGAGCAGTACTTC
CASSILAGGYYEQYF
>TRBJ1-3|TRBV19|NA|NA
TGTGCCAGTAGTGGGGACTCCACCTCTGGAAACACCATATATTTT
CASSGDSTSGNTIYF
>TRBJ1-2|TRBV2|NA|NA
TGTGCCAGCATTAGCTATGGCTACACCTTC
CASISYGYTF
>TRBJ2-2|TRBV5-4|NA|NA
TGTGCCAGCAGCACCCAGCGGGCCCTGAACACCGGGGAGCTGTTTTTT
CASSTQRALNTGELFF
>TRBJ1-1|TRBV6-5|TRBD1|NA
TGTGCCAGCAGTTACGCCAGGGGGAGCGACACTGAAGCTTTCTTT
CASSYARGSDTEAFF
>TRBJ1-3|TRBV20-1|NA|NA
TGCAGTGCTTCCCGGGGAAACACCATATATTTT
CSASRGNTIYF
>TRBJ1-4|TRBV6-5|NA|NA
TGTGCCAGCAGTTACTCGGCACAGGGTAATGAAAAACTGTTTTTT
CASSYSAQGNEKLFF
>TRBJ1-2|TRBV5-1|TRBD1|NA
TGCGCCAGCAGCCCAGGACGGTCGACAGGGGGAAGCTATGGCTACACCTTC
CASSPGRSTGGSYGYTF
>TRBJ2-7|TRBV27|TRBD2|NA
TGTGCCAGCAGTTCCGCCGTAGGGACTAGCGTCTACGAGCAGTACTTC
CASSSAVGTSVYEQYF
>TRBJ2-5|TRBV5-1|NA|NA
TGCGCCAGCAGCTACAAGGGGGAAGAGACCCAGTACTTC
CASSYKGEETQYF
>TRBJ2-1|TRBV6-1|NA|NA
TGTGCCAGCAGTGTCACAGGCGGCTCCTACAATGAGCAGTTCTTC
CASSVTGGSYNEQFF
>TRBJ1-1|TRBV29-1|NA|NA
TGCAGCGTTGGGGAACAGGGAAACACTGAAGCTTTCTTT
CSVGEQGNTEAFF
>TRBJ2-5|TRBV6-1|TRBD2|NA
TGTGCCAGCAGTGACGGGTGGGCGGGAGGTCCCGAGACCCAGTACTTC
CASSDGWAGGPETQYF
>TRBJ1-2|TRBV10-3|TRBD1|NA
TGTGCCACCGATTCCACCGGGACAGATTATGGCTACACCTTC
CATDSTGTDYGYTF
>TRBJ1-4|TRBV4-1|TRBD1|NA
TGCGCCAGCAGCCTGGGACAGGGGTCGGCTAATGAAAAACTGTTTTTT
CASSLGQGSANEKLFF
>TRBJ2-1|TRBV7-9|NA|NA
TGTGCCAGCAGCTTAAGCGAGGCCAGAAAGCAGTTCTTC
CASSLSEARKQFF